What follows is one T cell receptor beta chain and its context. The data originate from a study of cytomegalovirus exposure and HLA in healthy donors. PCR was performed using 60 Vbeta and 13 Jbeta primers. Data came from immunoSEQ multiplex PCR; TCRdb stores just in-frame clones and leaves some out. The table shows almost 200,000 clones, with 70% to 80% occurring only once. This CDR3 is 15 amino acids long. Germline CDR1 MRHNA, CDR2 SNTAGT. Trimming took 3 bases from V and 1 from J; bases not matched to a gene: 3. The origin of this receptor is a woman aged 30 to 39 in good health and CMV-seropositive. The sequenced sample consisted of PBMCs. The chain recombines TRBV6-4 with TRBJ1-1; 9 nucleotides match TRBD1. DNA for the CDR3: TGTGCCAGCAGTGAGCGGACAGGGGCGAACACTGAAGCTTTCTTT. Translated: CASSERTGANTEAFF.